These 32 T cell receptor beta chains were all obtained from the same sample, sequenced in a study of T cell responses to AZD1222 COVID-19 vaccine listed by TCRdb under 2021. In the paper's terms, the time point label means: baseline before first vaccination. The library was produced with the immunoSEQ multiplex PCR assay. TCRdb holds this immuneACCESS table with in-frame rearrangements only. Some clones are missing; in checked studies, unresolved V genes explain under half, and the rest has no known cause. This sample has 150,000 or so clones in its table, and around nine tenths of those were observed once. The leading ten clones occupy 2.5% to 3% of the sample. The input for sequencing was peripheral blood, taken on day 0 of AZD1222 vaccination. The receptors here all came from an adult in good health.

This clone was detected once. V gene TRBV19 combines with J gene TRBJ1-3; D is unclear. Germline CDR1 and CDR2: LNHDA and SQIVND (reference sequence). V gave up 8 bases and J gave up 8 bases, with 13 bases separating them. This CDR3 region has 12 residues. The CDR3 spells CASPGVADTIYF. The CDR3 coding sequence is TGTGCCAGTCCCGGGGTGGCGGACACCATATATTTT.

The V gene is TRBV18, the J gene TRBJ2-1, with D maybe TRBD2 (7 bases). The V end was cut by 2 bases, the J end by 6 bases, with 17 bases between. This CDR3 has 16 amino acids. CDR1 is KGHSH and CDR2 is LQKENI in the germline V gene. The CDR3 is CASSPSSIGGPNEQFF. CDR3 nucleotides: TGTGCCAGCTCACCATCCTCGATCGGGGGGCCCAATGAGCAGTTCTTC.

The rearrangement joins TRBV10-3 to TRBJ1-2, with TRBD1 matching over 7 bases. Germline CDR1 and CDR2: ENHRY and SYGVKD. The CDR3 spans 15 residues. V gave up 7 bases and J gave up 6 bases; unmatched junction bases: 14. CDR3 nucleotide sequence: TGTGCCATCAATCCCCACACAGGGGTGGGGGATGGCTACACCTTC. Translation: CAINPHTGVGDGYTF.

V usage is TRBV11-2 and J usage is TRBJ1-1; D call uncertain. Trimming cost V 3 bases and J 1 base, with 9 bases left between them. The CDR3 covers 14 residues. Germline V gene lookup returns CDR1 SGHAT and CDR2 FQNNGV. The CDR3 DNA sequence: TGTGCCAGCAGCTTCGAGGCGACGAACACTGAAGCTTTCTTT. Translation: CASSFEATNTEAFF.

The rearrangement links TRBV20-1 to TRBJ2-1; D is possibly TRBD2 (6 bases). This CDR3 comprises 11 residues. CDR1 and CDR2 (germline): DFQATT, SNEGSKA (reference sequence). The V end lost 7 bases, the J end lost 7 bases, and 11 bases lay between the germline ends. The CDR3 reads CSGDLLNEQFF. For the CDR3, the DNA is TGCAGTGGGGACTTGCTTAATGAGCAGTTCTTC.

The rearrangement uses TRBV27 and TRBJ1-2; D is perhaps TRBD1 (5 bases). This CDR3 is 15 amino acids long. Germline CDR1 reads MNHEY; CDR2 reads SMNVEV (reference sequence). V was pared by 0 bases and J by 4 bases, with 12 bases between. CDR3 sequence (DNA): TGTGCCAGCAGTTTATCTGGGGGTAACCTCTATGGCTACACCTTC. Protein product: CASSLSGGNLYGYTF.

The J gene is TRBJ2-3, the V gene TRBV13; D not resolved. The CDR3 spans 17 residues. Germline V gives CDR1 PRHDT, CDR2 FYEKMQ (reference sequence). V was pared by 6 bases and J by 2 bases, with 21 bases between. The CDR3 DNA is TGTGCCAGCAGGTCTAGAACCGGGCCAAACGCCACAGATACGCAGTATTTT. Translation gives CASRSRTGPNATDTQYF.

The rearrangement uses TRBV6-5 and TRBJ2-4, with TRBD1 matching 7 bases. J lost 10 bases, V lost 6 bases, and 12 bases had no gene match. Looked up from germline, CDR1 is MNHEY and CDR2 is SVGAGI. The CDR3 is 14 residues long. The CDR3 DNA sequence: TGTGCCAGCAGCCCAGGGACAGTCGCGTGGATTCAGTACTTC. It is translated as CASSPGTVAWIQYF.

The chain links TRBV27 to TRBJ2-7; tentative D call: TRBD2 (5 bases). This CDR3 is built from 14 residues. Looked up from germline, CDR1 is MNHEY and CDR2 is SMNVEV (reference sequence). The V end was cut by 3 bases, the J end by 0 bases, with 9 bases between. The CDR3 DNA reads TGTGCCAGCAGTTTTAGCGTGAGCTCCTACGAGCAGTACTTC. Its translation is CASSFSVSSYEQYF.

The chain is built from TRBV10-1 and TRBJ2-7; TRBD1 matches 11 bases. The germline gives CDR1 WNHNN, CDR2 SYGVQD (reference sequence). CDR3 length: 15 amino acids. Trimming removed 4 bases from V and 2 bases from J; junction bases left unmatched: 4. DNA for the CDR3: TGCGCCAGCAGTGCGGACAGGGGGCGACCCTACGAGCAGTACTTC. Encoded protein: CASSADRGRPYEQYF.

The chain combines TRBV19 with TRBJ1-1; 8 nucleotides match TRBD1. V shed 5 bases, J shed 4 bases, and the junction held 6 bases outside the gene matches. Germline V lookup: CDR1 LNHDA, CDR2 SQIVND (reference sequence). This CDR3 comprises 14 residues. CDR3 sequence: CASSVQGGPTEAFF. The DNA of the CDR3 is TGTGCCAGTAGTGTACAGGGGGGCCCCACTGAAGCTTTCTTT.

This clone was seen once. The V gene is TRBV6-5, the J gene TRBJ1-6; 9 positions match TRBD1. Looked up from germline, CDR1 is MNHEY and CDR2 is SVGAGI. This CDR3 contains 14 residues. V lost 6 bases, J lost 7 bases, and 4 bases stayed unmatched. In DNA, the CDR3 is TGTGCCAGCAGACGGACAGGGGAAAATTCACCCCTCCACTTT. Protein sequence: CASRRTGENSPLHF.

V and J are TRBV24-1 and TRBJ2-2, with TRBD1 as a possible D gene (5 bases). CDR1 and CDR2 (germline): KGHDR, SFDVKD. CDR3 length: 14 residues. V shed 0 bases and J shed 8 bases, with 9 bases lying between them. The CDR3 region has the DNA TGTGCCACCAGTGATTTGCGCGGACAAGGGGAGCTGTTTTTT. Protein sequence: CATSDLRGQGELFF.

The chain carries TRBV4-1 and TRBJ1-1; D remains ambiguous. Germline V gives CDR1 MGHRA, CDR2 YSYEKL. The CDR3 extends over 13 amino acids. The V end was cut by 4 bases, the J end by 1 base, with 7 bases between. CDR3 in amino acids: CASSLDPNTEAFF. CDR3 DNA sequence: TGCGCCAGCAGCCTTGATCCGAACACTGAAGCTTTCTTT.

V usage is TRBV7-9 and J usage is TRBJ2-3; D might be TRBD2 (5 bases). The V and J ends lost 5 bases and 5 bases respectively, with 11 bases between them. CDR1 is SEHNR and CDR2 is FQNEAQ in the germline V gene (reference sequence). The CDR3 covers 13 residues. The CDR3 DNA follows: TGTGCCAGCAGCCCGGTCCGGGGAGATACGCAGTATTTT. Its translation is CASSPVRGDTQYF.

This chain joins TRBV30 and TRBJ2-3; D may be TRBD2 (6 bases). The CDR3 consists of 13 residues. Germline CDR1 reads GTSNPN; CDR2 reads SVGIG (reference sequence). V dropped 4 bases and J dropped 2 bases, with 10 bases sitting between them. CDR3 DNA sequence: TGTGCCTGGAATCGGGGGATCACAGATACGCAGTATTTT. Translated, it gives CAWNRGITDTQYF.

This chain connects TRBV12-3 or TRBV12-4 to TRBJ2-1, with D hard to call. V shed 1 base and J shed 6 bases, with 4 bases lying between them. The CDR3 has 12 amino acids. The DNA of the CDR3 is TGTGCCAGCAGTTTAGGGGGCAATGAGCAGTTCTTC. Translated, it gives CASSLGGNEQFF.

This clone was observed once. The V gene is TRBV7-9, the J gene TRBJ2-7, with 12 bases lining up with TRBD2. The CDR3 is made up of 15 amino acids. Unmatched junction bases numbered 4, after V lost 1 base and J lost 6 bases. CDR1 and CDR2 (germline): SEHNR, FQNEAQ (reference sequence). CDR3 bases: TGTGCCAGCAGCTTAGGACTAGCGGGAGTGTCCGAGCAGTACTTC. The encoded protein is CASSLGLAGVSEQYF.

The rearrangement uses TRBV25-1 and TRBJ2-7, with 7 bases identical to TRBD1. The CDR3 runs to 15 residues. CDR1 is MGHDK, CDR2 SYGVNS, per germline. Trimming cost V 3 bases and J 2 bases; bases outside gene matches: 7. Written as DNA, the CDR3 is TGTGCCAGCAGTGACCCCTACAGGGGAACCTACGAGCAGTACTTC. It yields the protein CASSDPYRGTYEQYF.

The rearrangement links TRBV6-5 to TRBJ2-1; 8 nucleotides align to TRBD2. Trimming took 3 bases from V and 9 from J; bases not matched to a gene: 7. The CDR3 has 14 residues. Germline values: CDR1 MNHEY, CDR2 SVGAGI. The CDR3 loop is CASSYAGGGTEQFF. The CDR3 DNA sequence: TGTGCCAGCAGTTATGCGGGAGGAGGGACTGAGCAGTTCTTC.

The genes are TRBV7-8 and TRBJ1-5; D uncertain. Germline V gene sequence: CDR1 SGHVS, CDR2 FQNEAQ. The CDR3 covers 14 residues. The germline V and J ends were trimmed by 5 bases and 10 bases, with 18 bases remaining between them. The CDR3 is CASSPDEALGPQHF. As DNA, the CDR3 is TGTGCCAGCAGCCCTGACGAGGCCTTAGGACCCCAGCATTTT. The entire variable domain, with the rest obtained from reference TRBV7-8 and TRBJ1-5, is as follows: GAGVSQSPRYKVAKRGQDVALRCDPISGHVSLFWYQQALGQGPEFLTYFQNEAQLDKSGLPSDRFFAERPEGSVSTLKIQRTQQEDSAVYLCASSPDEALGPQHFGDGTRLSIL.

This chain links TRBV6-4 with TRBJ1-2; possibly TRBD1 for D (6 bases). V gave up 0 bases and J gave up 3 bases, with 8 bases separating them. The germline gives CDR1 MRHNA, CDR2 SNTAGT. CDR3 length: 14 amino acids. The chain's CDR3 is CASSDSYRDYGYTF. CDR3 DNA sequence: TGTGCCAGCAGTGACTCCTACAGGGACTATGGCTACACCTTC.

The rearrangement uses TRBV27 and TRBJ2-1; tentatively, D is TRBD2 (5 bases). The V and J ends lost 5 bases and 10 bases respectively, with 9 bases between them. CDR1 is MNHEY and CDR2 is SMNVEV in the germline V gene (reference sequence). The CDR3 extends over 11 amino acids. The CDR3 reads CASSELGEQFF. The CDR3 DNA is TGTGCCAGCAGTGAACTAGGCGAGCAGTTCTTC.

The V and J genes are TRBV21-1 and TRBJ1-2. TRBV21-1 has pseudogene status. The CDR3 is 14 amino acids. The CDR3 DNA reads TGTGCCAGCAGCCCTCGTGCAGGGACCTATGGCTACACCTTC. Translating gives CASSPRAGTYGYTF.

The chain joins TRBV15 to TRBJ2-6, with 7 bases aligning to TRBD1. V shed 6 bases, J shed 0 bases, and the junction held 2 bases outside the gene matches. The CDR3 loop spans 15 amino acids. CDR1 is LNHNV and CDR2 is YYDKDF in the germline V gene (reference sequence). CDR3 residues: CATRQGSSGANVLTF. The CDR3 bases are TGTGCCACCAGACAGGGGAGCTCTGGGGCCAACGTCCTGACTTTC.

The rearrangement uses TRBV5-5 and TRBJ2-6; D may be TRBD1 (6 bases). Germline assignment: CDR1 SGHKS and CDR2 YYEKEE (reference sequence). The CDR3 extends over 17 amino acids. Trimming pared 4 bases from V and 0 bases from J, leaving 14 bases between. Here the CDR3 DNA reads TGTGCCAGCAGCACCGCTACAGGGACCTCTGGGGCCAACGTCCTGACTTTC. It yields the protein CASSTATGTSGANVLTF.

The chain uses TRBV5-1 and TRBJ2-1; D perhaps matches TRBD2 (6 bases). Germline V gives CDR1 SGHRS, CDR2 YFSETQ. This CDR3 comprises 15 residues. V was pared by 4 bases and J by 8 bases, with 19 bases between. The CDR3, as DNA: TGCGCCAGCAGCCTGACGGGACTTCGTATCCATGAGCAGTTCTTC. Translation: CASSLTGLRIHEQFF.

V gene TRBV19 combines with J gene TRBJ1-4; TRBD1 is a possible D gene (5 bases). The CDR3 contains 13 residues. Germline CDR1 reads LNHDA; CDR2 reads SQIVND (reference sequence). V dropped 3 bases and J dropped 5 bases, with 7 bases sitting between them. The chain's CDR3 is CASSIAGNEKLFF. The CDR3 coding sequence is TGTGCCAGTAGTATTGCAGGGAATGAAAAACTGTTTTTT.

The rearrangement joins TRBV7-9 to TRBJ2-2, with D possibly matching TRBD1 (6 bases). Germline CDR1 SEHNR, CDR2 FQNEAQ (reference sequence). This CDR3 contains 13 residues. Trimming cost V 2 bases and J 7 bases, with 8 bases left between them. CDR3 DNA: TGTGCCAGCAGCTTACCAGGGGTCGGGGAGCTGTTTTTT. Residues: CASSLPGVGELFF.

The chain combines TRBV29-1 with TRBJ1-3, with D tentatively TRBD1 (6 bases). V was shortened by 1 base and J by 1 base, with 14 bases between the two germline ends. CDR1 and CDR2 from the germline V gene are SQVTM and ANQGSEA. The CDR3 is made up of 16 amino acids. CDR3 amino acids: CSVEGIGTPSGNTIYF. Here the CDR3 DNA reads TGCAGCGTTGAAGGCATTGGGACACCTTCTGGAAACACCATATATTTT.

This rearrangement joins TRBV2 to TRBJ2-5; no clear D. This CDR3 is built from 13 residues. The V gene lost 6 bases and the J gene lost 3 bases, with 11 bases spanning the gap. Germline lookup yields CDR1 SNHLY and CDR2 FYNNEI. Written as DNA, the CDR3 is TGTGCCAGCAGCGTGGGCCCTAAAGAGACCCAGTACTTC. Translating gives CASSVGPKETQYF.

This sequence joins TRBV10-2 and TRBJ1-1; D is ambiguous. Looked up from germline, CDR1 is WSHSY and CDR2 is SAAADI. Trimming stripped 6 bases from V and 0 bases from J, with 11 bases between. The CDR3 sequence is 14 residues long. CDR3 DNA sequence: TGCGCCAGCAGGTACAGCGCCATGAACACTGAAGCTTTCTTT. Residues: CASRYSAMNTEAFF.